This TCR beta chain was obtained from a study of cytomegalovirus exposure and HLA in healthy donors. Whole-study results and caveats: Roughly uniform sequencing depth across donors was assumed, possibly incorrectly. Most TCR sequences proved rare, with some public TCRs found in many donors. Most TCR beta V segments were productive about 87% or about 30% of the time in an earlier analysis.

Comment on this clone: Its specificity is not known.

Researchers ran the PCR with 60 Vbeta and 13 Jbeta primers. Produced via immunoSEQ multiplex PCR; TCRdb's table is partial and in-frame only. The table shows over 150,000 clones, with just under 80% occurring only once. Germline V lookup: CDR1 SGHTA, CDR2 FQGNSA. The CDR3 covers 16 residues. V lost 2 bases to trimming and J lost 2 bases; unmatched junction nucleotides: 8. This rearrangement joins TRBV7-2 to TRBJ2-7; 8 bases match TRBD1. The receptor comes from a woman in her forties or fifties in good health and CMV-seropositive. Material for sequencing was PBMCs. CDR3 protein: CASSLIITGGTYEQYF. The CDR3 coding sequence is TGTGCCAGCAGCTTAATTATAACAGGGGGTACCTACGAGCAGTACTTC.